A single sample gave rise to the 25 T cell receptor beta chains below, sequenced in a study of CD8 T cells in Susac syndrome. An amount of RNA that ranged from roughly 0.5 to 1 ug was reverse transcribed with random hexamers. TCRdb re-called the immunoSEQ multiplex PCR reads with MiXCR, one entry per CDR3 protein. The sample lists some 180,000 distinct CDR3 sequences, 90% to 95% seen once, with 0.09% to 0.12% in the top ten. The sequencing sample was made of CD4+ T cells from PBMCs. These receptor sequences come from a human donor in good health.

The V gene is TRBV6-5, the J gene TRBJ1-3; possibly TRBD1 for D (5 bases). The germline V and J ends were trimmed by 8 bases and 0 bases, with 8 bases remaining between them. This CDR3 is built from 13 residues. Germline V CDR1 and CDR2: MNHEY, SVGAGI. The chain's CDR3 is CASSGFSGNTIYF. Here the CDR3 DNA reads TGTGCCAGCTCAGGGTTCTCTGGAAACACCATATATTTT.

V and J are TRBV6-2 or TRBV6-3 and TRBJ1-2; D is possibly TRBD1 (5 bases). Trimming removed 5 bases from V and 9 bases from J, with 13 bases in between. This CDR3 region has 12 residues. The germline CDR1 and CDR2 sequences are MNHEY and SVGEGT. This chain's CDR3 is CASSPPGRSYTF. The CDR3 coding sequence is TGTGCCAGCAGTCCGCCGGGACGAAGCTACACCTTC.

The rearrangement uses TRBV20-1 and TRBJ2-1; 7 bases align to TRBD2. This CDR3 is built from 16 residues. With V trimmed by 3 bases and J by 2 bases, 10 bases remained unmatched. In germline, CDR1 is DFQATT, CDR2 SNEGSKA (reference sequence). The CDR3 here is CSARGRVPQTYNEQFF. The CDR3 DNA reads TGCAGTGCTAGGGGGAGGGTCCCCCAAACCTACAATGAGCAGTTCTTC.

This sequence joins TRBV6-1 and TRBJ1-1; a possible D gene is TRBD1 (6 bases). Trimming left V 6 bases short and J 1 base short, with 18 bases between. CDR1 is MNHNS and CDR2 is SASEGT in the germline V gene. This CDR3 contains 16 residues. CDR3 coding DNA: TGTGCCAGCAGGTTGTTCCCACGGGACACGAACACTGAAGCTTTCTTT. It is translated as CASRLFPRDTNTEAFF.

A few counts support this clonotype. The V gene is TRBV12-3 or TRBV12-4, the J gene TRBJ1-5; weak D call: TRBD1 (6 bases). The CDR3 totals 14 residues. Trimming left V 9 bases short and J 1 base short, with 13 bases between. DNA for the CDR3: TGTGCCAGTACCCGAGGGGGGAGCAATCAGCCCCAGCATTTT. Translated: CASTRGGSNQPQHF.

This sequence joins TRBV7-2 and TRBJ2-3; 14 bases map to TRBD2. V lost 5 bases to trimming and J lost 4 bases; unmatched junction nucleotides: 5. Germline CDR1 and CDR2: SGHTA and FQGNSA. The CDR3 sequence is 16 residues long. The chain's CDR3 is CASSPTSGGASDTQYF. CDR3 sequence (DNA): TGTGCCAGCAGCCCGACTAGCGGGGGGGCGTCAGATACGCAGTATTTT.

The chain couples TRBV20-1 to TRBJ2-7; D might be TRBD2 (5 bases). Trimming took 4 bases from V and 6 from J, leaving 13 bases between them. The CDR3 is made up of 12 amino acids. CDR1 is DFQATT, CDR2 SNEGSKA, per germline (reference sequence). The CDR3 nucleotides read TGCAGTGCTAAGGATGGGGAGCCCGAGCAGTACTTC. Residues: CSAKDGEPEQYF.

This clonotype appeared a single time. The J gene is TRBJ2-7, the V gene TRBV5-6, with 8 bases fitting TRBD2. Germline values: CDR1 SGHDT, CDR2 YYEEEE. The CDR3 is made up of 15 amino acids. With V trimmed by 7 bases and J by 6 bases, 15 bases remained unmatched. CDR3 DNA sequence: TGTGCCAGCTCTTTATCACTAGCGGACCTACTCGAGCAGTACGTC. Protein: CASSLSLADLLEQYV.

The chain recombines TRBV7-8 with TRBJ1-2; D call uncertain. CDR3 size: 14 residues. Germline V CDR1 and CDR2: SGHVS, FQNEAQ. V dropped 0 bases and J dropped 8 bases, with 13 bases sitting between them. The CDR3 protein is CASSLAQEGRGYTF. The CDR3 region has the DNA TGTGCCAGCAGCTTAGCGCAGGAAGGCCGGGGCTACACCTTC.

V is TRBV28 and J is TRBJ2-7; perhaps TRBD2 as D (6 bases). The CDR3 is 12 amino acids. V gave up 11 bases and J gave up 2 bases, with 13 bases separating them. The germline V gene encodes CDR1 MDHEN and CDR2 SYDVKM. CDR3 residues: CAWSSGPYEQYF. In DNA form, the CDR3 reads TGTGCCTGGAGTAGCGGCCCCTACGAGCAGTACTTC.

This clonotype has only one observation. The chain joins TRBV20-1 to TRBJ1-2; unclear D gene. This CDR3 is built from 12 residues. CDR1 and CDR2 (germline): DFQATT, SNEGSKA (reference sequence). The V end lost 4 bases, the J end lost 6 bases, and 12 bases lay between the germline ends. The DNA of the CDR3 is TGCAGTGCTAATTACGCTATCAATGGCTACACCTTC. Residues: CSANYAINGYTF.

The J gene is TRBJ1-1, the V gene TRBV25-1; D not resolved. This CDR3 comprises 13 residues. Trimming stripped 4 bases from V and 1 base from J, with 7 bases between. In germline, CDR1 is MGHDK, CDR2 SYGVNS. The CDR3 reads CASSVHPNTEAFF. CDR3 in DNA: TGTGCCAGCAGTGTTCACCCGAACACTGAAGCTTTCTTT.

V is TRBV20-1 and J is TRBJ2-7, with D uncertain. Germline V lookup: CDR1 DFQATT, CDR2 SNEGSKA (reference sequence). The CDR3 totals 14 residues. Trimming took off 0 bases at V and 3 bases at J, with 12 bases between the two ends. CDR3 bases: TGCAGTGCTAGAGACAGCCGAAGCTACTACGAGCAGTACTTC. Encoded protein: CSARDSRSYYEQYF.

This sequence joins TRBV30 and TRBJ2-2, with D perhaps matching TRBD2 (5 bases). The length of the CDR3 is 15 residues. Trimming removed 8 bases from V and 1 base from J, with 17 bases in between. In germline, CDR1 is GTSNPN, CDR2 SVGIG (reference sequence). The CDR3 bases are TGTGCCAGCAACTACCGGGATAAGAACACCGGGGAGCTGTTTTTT. This gives the protein CASNYRDKNTGELFF.

This clonotype has just a few counts. V is TRBV6-5 and J is TRBJ1-1, with 7 bases identical to TRBD1. Germline loops: CDR1 MNHEY, CDR2 SVGAGI. V lost 6 bases and J lost 11; bases outside the gene matches: 6. The CDR3 runs 11 residues. CDR3 nucleotides: TGTGCCAGCAGCTCTACAGGGGAGGCTTTCTTT. It is translated as CASSSTGEAFF.

This chain joins TRBV11-1 and TRBJ2-6, with D hard to call. The length of the CDR3 is 17 residues. The ends were cut back, 5 bases at V and 2 bases at J, with 16 bases in the middle. From germline, CDR1 is SGHAT and CDR2 FQDESV (reference sequence). CDR3 DNA: TGTGCCAGCAGCCTCCAGGACCGGACGACTGGGGCCAACGTCCTGACTTTC. The encoded protein is CASSLQDRTTGANVLTF.

This clonotype was picked up one time. This chain links TRBV7-2 with TRBJ1-1, with unresolved D. Germline loops: CDR1 SGHTA, CDR2 FQGNSA. V was pared by 5 bases and J by 4 bases, with 14 bases between. The CDR3 length is 14 residues. The CDR3 bases are TGTGCCAGCAGCGTCAAGACCTGGGGCACTGAAGCTTTCTTT. This sequence encodes CASSVKTWGTEAFF.

This clonotype was seen only a few times. The rearrangement uses TRBV28 and TRBJ2-7; 8 bases agree with TRBD1. The CDR3 spans 18 residues. The V gene end was trimmed by 8 bases and the J gene end by 2 bases; junction bases not matched to a gene: 20. Germline V gives CDR1 MDHEN, CDR2 SYDVKM. The chain's CDR3 is CASHPLNGGQGGTYEQYF. The DNA for the CDR3 is TGTGCCAGCCACCCACTTAACGGAGGACAGGGCGGAACCTACGAGCAGTACTTC.

The chain couples TRBV10-3 to TRBJ1-1; D is ambiguous. The germline V gene has CDR1 ENHRY and CDR2 SYGVKD. Trimming pared 1 base from V and 0 bases from J, leaving 3 bases between. This CDR3 is built from 13 residues. CDR3 bases: TGTGCCATCAGTGAGTATATGAACACTGAAGCTTTCTTT. Translation: CAISEYMNTEAFF.

J is TRBJ2-3 and V is TRBV29-1, with TRBD2 identical over 12 bases. Germline V gene lookup returns CDR1 SQVTM and CDR2 ANQGSEA. The CDR3 sequence is 15 residues long. The ends lost 3 bases at V and 5 bases at J; junction bases unmatched: 6. CDR3 protein: CSVELTSGGRDTQYF. The CDR3 DNA sequence: TGCAGCGTTGAGCTGACTAGCGGGGGTCGAGATACGCAGTATTTT.

The chain has TRBV12-3 or TRBV12-4 and TRBJ1-5, with TRBD1 matching 7 bases. The CDR3 has 21 amino acids. V was pared by 3 bases and J by 0 bases, with 20 bases of the junction left unmatched. CDR3 DNA sequence: TGTGCCAGCAGTTTGTCCCCCCATCAGGGGCGGACAGGATTTAGCAATCAGCCCCAGCATTTT. Translating gives CASSLSPHQGRTGFSNQPQHF.

This chain links TRBV12-3 or TRBV12-4 with TRBJ1-6, with D tentatively TRBD1 (5 bases). The CDR3 runs to 14 residues. Trimming stripped 2 bases from V and 9 bases from J, with 11 bases between. CDR3 region: CASSLSRESSPLHF. The CDR3 region has the DNA TGTGCCAGCAGTTTATCCAGGGAGAGTTCACCCCTCCACTTT.

This clonotype was observed a handful of times. The V and J genes are TRBV19 and TRBJ2-5, with D unresolved. V gave up 5 bases and J gave up 7 bases, with 17 bases separating them. This CDR3 comprises 14 residues. The germline CDR1 and CDR2 sequences are LNHDA and SQIVND (reference sequence). The CDR3 is CASSPGPDGRTQYF. The CDR3 coding sequence is TGTGCCAGTAGTCCCGGCCCTGACGGACGGACCCAGTACTTC.

The CDR3 sequence is CASSVEMGYEQFF. In DNA form, the CDR3 reads TGTGCCAGCAGCGTAGAAATGGGGTATGAGCAGTTCTTC. V is TRBV9 and J is TRBJ2-1; D remains unclear. The CDR3 loop spans 13 amino acids. Germline CDR1 reads SGDLS; CDR2 reads YYNGEE. V gave up 0 bases and J gave up 8 bases, with 9 bases separating them. Drawing the rest from reference TRBV9 and TRBJ2-1, the complete variable domain is DSGVTQTPKHLITATGQRVTLRCSPRSGDLSVYWYQQSLDQGLQFLIQYYNGEERAKGNILERFSAQQFPDLHSELNLSSLELGDSALYFCASSVEMGYEQFFGPGTRLTVL.

The chain's CDR3 is CASSLQGGSTEAFF. The CDR3 DNA is TGCGCCAGCAGCTTACAGGGAGGGAGCACTGAAGCTTTCTTT. V is TRBV5-1 and J is TRBJ1-1; D is perhaps TRBD1 (6 bases). This CDR3 spans 14 amino acids. The V end was cut by 2 bases, the J end by 4 bases, with 12 bases between. In germline, CDR1 is SGHRS, CDR2 YFSETQ.